The next 14 T cell receptor beta chains were all read from a single sample in a study of long-term antiretroviral therapy in people with HIV. Running of the v3.0 immunoSEQ assay took place at survey level. TCRdb keeps only in-frame clones here, not all; method: immunoSEQ multiplex PCR. The table includes fewer than 30,000 clones, 65% to 85% detected once. Sequences were derived from unsorted PBMCs, sampled 3 years after starting antiretroviral therapy. The receptor source for this set is a man in his forties or fifties with HIV.

CDR3 in amino acids: CASSPDSSYGYTF. CDR3 nucleotides: TGTGCCAGCAGTCCGGACAGTAGCTATGGCTACACCTTC. The gene calls are TRBV6-5 and TRBJ1-2; D is possibly TRBD1 (6 bases). The CDR3 loop spans 13 amino acids. Germline V gives CDR1 MNHEY, CDR2 SVGAGI. V was trimmed by 5 bases and J by 4 bases, leaving 11 bases between them.

The chain joins TRBV4-1 to TRBJ1-1; no clear D gene. Germline CDR1 MGHRA, CDR2 YSYEKL. This CDR3 spans 15 amino acids. V lost 0 bases to trimming and J lost 5 bases, with 13 bases between them. CDR3 region: CASSQEPLQRTEAFF. The CDR3 coding sequence is TGCGCCAGCAGCCAAGAGCCGTTACAGAGGACTGAAGCTTTCTTT.

The rearrangement joins TRBV5-5 to TRBJ2-3; D may be TRBD1 (6 bases). The CDR3 has 17 residues. Germline CDR1 SGHKS, CDR2 YYEKEE (reference sequence). V lost 1 base and J lost 4, with 19 bases in between. For the CDR3, the DNA is TGTGCCAGCAGCTTGCCCGGGACACAACCGAGGGCAGATACGCAGTATTTT. Translation gives CASSLPGTQPRADTQYF.

The V call is TRBV10-1, the J call TRBJ2-7, with TRBD1 as a possible D gene (6 bases). The CDR3 extends over 14 amino acids. The germline V gene has CDR1 WNHNN and CDR2 SYGVQD (reference sequence). V lost 6 bases, J lost 4 bases, and 16 bases lay in between. The CDR3 is CASSEGGVGYEQYF. The CDR3 nucleotides are TGCGCCAGCAGCGAAGGGGGTGTTGGTTACGAGCAGTACTTC.

The chain has TRBV7-9 and TRBJ2-3; D gene ambiguous. Germline assignment: CDR1 SEHNR and CDR2 FQNEAQ (reference sequence). V was pared by 5 bases and J by 2 bases, with 11 bases between. The CDR3 sequence is 14 residues long. The DNA for the CDR3 is TGTGCCAGCAGCCCCCCCCCAATCACAGATACGCAGTATTTT. Encoded protein: CASSPPPITDTQYF.

This clone was recorded once. V usage is TRBV4-2 and J usage is TRBJ1-1; weak D call: TRBD1 (5 bases). CDR3 length: 14 amino acids. Germline loops: CDR1 LGHNA, CDR2 YNFKEQ. V lost 3 bases, J lost 1 base, and 9 bases lay in between. This CDR3 is CASSQYTGNTEAFF. CDR3 bases: TGTGCCAGCAGCCAGTATACAGGGAACACTGAAGCTTTCTTT.

The chain employs TRBV29-1 and TRBJ2-2; 7 bases line up with TRBD1. Unmatched junction bases numbered 6, after V lost 7 bases and J lost 4 bases. There are 13 residues in the CDR3. Germline V CDR1 and CDR2: SQVTM, ANQGSEA. CDR3 region: CSARGGSTGELFF. In nucleotides, the CDR3 is TGCAGCGCTCGAGGGGGCAGCACCGGGGAGCTGTTTTTT.

V gene TRBV12-5 combines with J gene TRBJ2-3; D is unclear. V lost 1 base and J lost 0, with 5 bases in between. The germline CDR1 and CDR2 sequences are LGHNT and FRNRAP. CDR3 size: 14 residues. Written as DNA, the CDR3 is TGTGCTAGTGGTTTGGGAACTAGCACAGATACGCAGTATTTT. Encoded protein: CASGLGTSTDTQYF. Drawing the rest from reference TRBV12-5 and TRBJ2-3, the complete variable domain is DARVTQTPRHKVTEMGQEVTMRCQPILGHNTVFWYRQTMMQGLELLAYFRNRAPLDDSGMPKDRFSAEMPDATLATLKIQPSEPRDSAVYFCASGLGTSTDTQYFGPGTRLTVL.

The V call is TRBV6-1, the J call TRBJ1-5; D call uncertain. V lost 1 base, J lost 4 bases, and 5 bases lay in between. Germline V gene data show CDR1 as MNHNS and CDR2 as SASEGT. CDR3 length equals 13 residues. CDR3 nucleotides: TGTGCCAGCAGTGAAGATGGGAATCAGCCCCAGCATTTT. Its protein is CASSEDGNQPQHF.

This clone was counted a few times. CDR3 nucleotide sequence: TGTGCCAGCAGCCAAGATCTGGACTCTGGGGCCAACGTCCTGACTTTC. This translates into CASSQDLDSGANVLTF. The chain is built from TRBV4-2 and TRBJ2-6; D is undetermined. This CDR3 spans 16 amino acids. Trimming took off 0 bases at V and 0 bases at J, with 6 bases between the two ends. The germline gives CDR1 LGHNA, CDR2 YNFKEQ.

The chain employs TRBV15 and TRBJ2-2, with 9 positions matching TRBD2. The ends lost 0 bases at V and 4 bases at J; junction bases unmatched: 3. CDR1 and CDR2 from the germline V gene are LNHNV and YYDKDF (reference sequence). CDR3 length: 16 residues. The CDR3 sequence: CATSRDRGLATGELFF. CDR3 nucleotides: TGTGCCACCAGCAGAGATCGGGGACTAGCCACCGGGGAGCTGTTTTTT.

This rearrangement joins TRBV12-5 to TRBJ2-5; D might be TRBD2 (5 bases). Germline-derived CDR1 and CDR2 are LGHNT and FRNRAP. The V gene lost 3 bases and the J gene lost 7 bases, with 12 bases spanning the gap. The CDR3 spans 13 residues. The DNA for the CDR3 is TGTGCTAGTGGTTTTGGGGAGATTGGGACCCAGTACTTC. This translates into CASGFGEIGTQYF.

V is TRBV7-6 and J is TRBJ1-1; the D is unclear. The CDR3 loop spans 13 amino acids. V gave up 2 bases and J gave up 6 bases, with 10 bases separating them. Germline CDR1 and CDR2: SGHVS and FNYEAQ. This CDR3 is CASSLSYTAEAFF. The CDR3 DNA follows: TGTGCCAGCAGCTTAAGCTACACCGCTGAAGCTTTCTTT.

V usage is TRBV5-4 and J usage is TRBJ2-5, with TRBD2 matching 11 bases. The trim removed 0 bases at V and 5 bases at J, leaving 9 bases unmatched. Germline assignment: CDR1 SGHNT and CDR2 YYREEE (reference sequence). The CDR3 contains 17 residues. The CDR3 bases are TGTGCCAGCAGCTTGGAGGGTAGCGGGGGGGCTCGGGAGACCCAGTACTTC. Translating it yields CASSLEGSGGARETQYF.